The clone carrying this TCR beta chain has more than one count but fewer than ten. The sample is drawn from a study of blood T cells in healthy people across ages. The CDR3 runs 16 residues. Germline V gives CDR1 MDHEN, CDR2 SYDVKM. V gave up 5 bases and J gave up 0 bases; unmatched junction bases: 9. The second PCR ran roughly 6 to 11 cycles with a sample-barcoded 5' primer and J-beta primers. TCRdb re-called the 5' RACE reads with MiXCR, one entry per CDR3 protein. The sample lists hundreds of thousands of distinct CDR3 sequences; more than 55% were seen once. This TCR was recovered from a middle-aged man in good health. The chain carries TRBV28 and TRBJ2-7, with 8 bases matching TRBD2. Sequenced: blood. The CDR3 bases are TGTGCCAGCAGTCCCCTCCCGGGGGGGAGCTCCTACGAGCAGTACTTC. This gives the protein CASSPLPGGSSYEQYF.